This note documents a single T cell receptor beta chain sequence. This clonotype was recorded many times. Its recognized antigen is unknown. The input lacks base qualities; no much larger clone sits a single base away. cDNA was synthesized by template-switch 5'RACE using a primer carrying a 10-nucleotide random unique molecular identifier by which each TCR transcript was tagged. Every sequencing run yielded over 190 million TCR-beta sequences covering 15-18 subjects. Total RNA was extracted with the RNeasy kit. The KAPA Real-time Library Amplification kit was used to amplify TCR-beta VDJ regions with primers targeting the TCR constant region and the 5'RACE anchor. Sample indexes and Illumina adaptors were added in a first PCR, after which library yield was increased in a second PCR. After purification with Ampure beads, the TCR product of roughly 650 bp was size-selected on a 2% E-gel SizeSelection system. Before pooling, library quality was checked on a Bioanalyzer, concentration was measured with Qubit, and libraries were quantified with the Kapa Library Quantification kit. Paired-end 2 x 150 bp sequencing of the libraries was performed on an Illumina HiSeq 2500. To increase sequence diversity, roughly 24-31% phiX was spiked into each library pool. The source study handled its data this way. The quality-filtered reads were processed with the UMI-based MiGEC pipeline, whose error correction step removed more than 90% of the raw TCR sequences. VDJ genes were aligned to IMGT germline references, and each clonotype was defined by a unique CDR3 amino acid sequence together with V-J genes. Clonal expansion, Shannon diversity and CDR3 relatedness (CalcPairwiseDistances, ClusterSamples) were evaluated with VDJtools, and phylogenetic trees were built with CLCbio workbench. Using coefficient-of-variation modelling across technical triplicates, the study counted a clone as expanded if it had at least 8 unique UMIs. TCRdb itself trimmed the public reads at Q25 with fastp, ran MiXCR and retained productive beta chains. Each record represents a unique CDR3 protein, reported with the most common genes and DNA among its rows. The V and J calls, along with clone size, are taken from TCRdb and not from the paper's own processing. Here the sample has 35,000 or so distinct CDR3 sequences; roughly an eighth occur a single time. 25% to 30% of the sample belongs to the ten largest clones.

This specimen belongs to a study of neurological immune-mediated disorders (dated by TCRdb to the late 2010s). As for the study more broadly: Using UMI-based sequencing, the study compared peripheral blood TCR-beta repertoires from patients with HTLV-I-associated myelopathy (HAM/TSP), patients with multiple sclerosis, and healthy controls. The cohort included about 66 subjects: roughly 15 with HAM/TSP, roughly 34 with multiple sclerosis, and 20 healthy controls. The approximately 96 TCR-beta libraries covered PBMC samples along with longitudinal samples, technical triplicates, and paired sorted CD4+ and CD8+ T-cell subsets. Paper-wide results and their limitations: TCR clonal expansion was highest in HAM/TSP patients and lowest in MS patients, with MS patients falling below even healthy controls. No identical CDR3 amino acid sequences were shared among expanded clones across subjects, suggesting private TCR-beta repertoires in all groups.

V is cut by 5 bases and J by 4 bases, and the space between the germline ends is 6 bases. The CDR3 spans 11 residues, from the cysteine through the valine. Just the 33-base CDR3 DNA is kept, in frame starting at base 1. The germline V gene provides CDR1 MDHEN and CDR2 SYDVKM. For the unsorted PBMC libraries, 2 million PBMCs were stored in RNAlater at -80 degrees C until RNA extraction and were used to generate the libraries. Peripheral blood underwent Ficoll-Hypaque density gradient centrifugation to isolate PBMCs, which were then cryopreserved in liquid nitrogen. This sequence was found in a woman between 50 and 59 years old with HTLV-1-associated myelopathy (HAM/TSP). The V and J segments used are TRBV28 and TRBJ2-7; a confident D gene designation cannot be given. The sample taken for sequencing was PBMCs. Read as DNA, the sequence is TGTGCCAGCAGTCTCGGATACGAGCAGTACGTC. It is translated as CASSLGYEQYV.